This T cell receptor beta chain derives from a study of cytotoxic CD8 clonotypes in ibrutinib-treated CLL. With sequencing, the targeted depth ranged from 1 in 200,000 to 1 in 1 million T cells. TCRdb's copy holds only in-frame clones and misses some; the assay was immunoSEQ multiplex PCR. The repertoire has more than 150,000 clones, approximately 72% of them found once; the top ten carry 13%. This CDR3 has 18 residues. Germline CDR1 SGHTA, CDR2 FQGNSA. Trimming took 0 bases from V and 3 from J, leaving 17 bases between them. V and J are TRBV7-2 and TRBJ1-4; D perhaps matches TRBD1 (5 bases). The receptor's source is a human donor with chronic lymphocytic leukemia. The sample here was PBMCs, taken after 24 months of ibrutinib treatment. For the CDR3, the DNA is TGTGCCAGCAGCTTAGCGCTCTTTCTGGGGCAGGCTAATGAAAAACTGTTTTTT. This encodes CASSLALFLGQANEKLFF.